Detailed here is one TCR beta chain. Only one count was recorded for this clone. Its antigen is still unknown. No qualities accompany the bases; no much larger clone lies one base away. The data were obtained in a study of OX40 agonist ivuxolimab in advanced cancers. Background on the whole study: Ivuxolimab was an agonistic, fully human IgG2 monoclonal antibody directed against OX40 (CD134), a costimulatory receptor. Intravenous ivuxolimab was administered to patients every 2 weeks at six dose levels: 0.01, 0.1, 0.3, 1.5, 3 and 10 mg/kg. Of the roughly 51 patients in dose escalation, about 20 had hepatocellular carcinoma, about 15 had melanoma, 9 had renal cell carcinoma and 9 had head and neck cancer. The dose-escalation cohort was roughly 83% male with a mean age of approximately 60 years, ranging from about 20 to 85. Prior anti-PD-1, anti-PD-L1 or anti-CTLA-4 therapy was permitted, and checkpoint inhibitors had been received by about 44% of dose-escalation patients. Three dose-escalation patients achieved partial responses, one with hepatocellular carcinoma and two with cutaneous melanoma. Peripheral TCRbeta sequencing was intended to test whether TCR sequence diversity was altered and clonal T-cell expansion was caused by ivuxolimab. The paper reports the monotherapy dose-escalation portion (N of about 50 patients) of the phase I ivuxolimab trial. On the study overall, not on this receptor specifically: Which antigens the clonally expanded peripheral T cells were specific for was not determined. After ivuxolimab, more expanded clones were found on average in CD8+ T cells than in CD4+ T cells. Low levels of normalized T-cell clonal expansion were also seen in some nonresponding patients. At doses of 0.1 to 3.0 mg/kg, clonal expansion of both CD4+ and CD8+ T cells in blood was seen between baseline and week 6. In the 0.1-3.0 mg/kg groups, partial responders were among the patients with the lowest normalized peripheral clonal expansion, particularly in CD8+ T cells.

To sequence the TCRbeta CDR3 region, genomic DNA was isolated from the sorted cells. The immunoSEQ Assay was used for sequencing of TCRbeta CDR3 regions. TCRdb retrieved this table from immuneACCESS and kept in-frame rearrangements only. Not all clones are present; in checked studies, unresolved V genes account for under half, and no reason is known for the remainder. The sample table contains 73,000 or so clones; only one count was recorded for approximately 86% of them. The biggest ten clones account for approximately 0.73% of the sample. Inclusive of the bounding cysteine and phenylalanine, the CDR3 is 13 residues long. CDR3 DNA is the only sequence kept; it has 39 bases, read in frame from the first base. CDR1 is given as SGHTA and CDR2 as FQGNSA, both from the germline V gene. V is cut by 1 base and J by 6 bases, and the space between the germline ends is 9 bases. Patients with autoimmune disease history or receiving systemic immunosuppression were excluded from the trial. In every dose cohort, peripheral blood was drawn for TCR sequencing at baseline, cycle 4 day 1, and cycle 7 day 1. The samples were drawn from a first-in-human, open-label, multicenter phase I dose-escalation trial of ivuxolimab. The trial enrolled adults with locally advanced or metastatic head and neck squamous cell, hepatocellular, melanoma or renal cell carcinoma. Before TCR sequencing, CD4+ T cells and CD8+ T cells from peripheral blood were sorted into separate populations.

The chain is assembled from TRBV7-2 and TRBJ1-2; TRBD1 could be the D gene, as 5 bases match. This TCR was recovered from an adult with an advanced solid tumor such as melanoma, head and neck, liver or kidney cancer. Sequenced material: CD4+ or CD8+ T cells sorted from blood, taken in a trial of the OX40 agonist ivuxolimab. CDR3 sequence: CASSLGRENGYTF. The nucleotides are TGTGCCAGCAGCTTAGGCAGGGAAAATGGCTACACCTTC.